The text below deals with one T cell receptor (beta chain). The sample originates from a study of patients and donors after allogeneic stem cell transplantation. The CDR3 consists of 17 residues. V lost 7 bases to trimming and J lost 0 bases, with 20 bases between them. TCRdb reprocessed the RT-PCR reads via MiXCR and lists one record per CDR3 protein. Of about a million distinct CDR3 sequences listed, more than 15% are singletons. This chain connects TRBV12-3 or TRBV12-4 to TRBJ2-3; the D gene could be TRBD1 or TRBD2 (5 bases each). This clonotype originated in a human donor who was either an allogeneic HSCT recipient or a stem cell or donor lymphocyte infusion donor (not recorded which). It is not recorded whose cells these are; they may come from a transplant donor. Sequencing was done on a sample of blood, either unsorted or a sorted T cell fraction (not recorded which). The CDR3 DNA reads TGTGCCAGCACCTTCCGGGACCCCCGCCATAGCACAGATACGCAGTATTTT. Protein product: CASTFRDPRHSTDTQYF.